The 8 T cell receptor beta chains below all came from one sample that was sequenced in a study of OX40 agonist ivuxolimab in advanced cancers. Some clones are missing from TCRdb's copy, which holds only in-frame ones; the method was immunoSEQ multiplex PCR. The sample has about 54,000 clones, 80% to 95% seen once. The material sequenced was CD4+ or CD8+ T cells sorted from blood, taken in a trial of the OX40 agonist ivuxolimab. The receptors shown here come from an adult with an advanced solid tumor such as melanoma, head and neck, liver or kidney cancer.

The gene calls are TRBV29-1 and TRBJ2-1, with 10 bases lining up with TRBD2. This CDR3 comprises 13 residues. J gave up 3 bases and V 7 bases, and 3 bases lay outside the gene matches. Germline lookup yields CDR1 SQVTM and CDR2 ANQGSEA. For the CDR3, the DNA is TGCAGCGCCGGGACTAGCGACTACAATGAGCAGTTCTTC. Amino acids: CSAGTSDYNEQFF.

The V gene is TRBV7-9, the J gene TRBJ2-3; no reliable D call. Looked up from germline, CDR1 is SEHNR and CDR2 is FQNEAQ (reference sequence). Between the trimmed V and J ends, which lost 0 bases and 3 bases, there was a span of 7 bases. The CDR3 is 14 amino acids. For the CDR3, the DNA is TGTGCCAGCAGCTTAGCACCACTTACAGATACGCAGTATTTT. It yields the protein CASSLAPLTDTQYF. The full variable domain, completed using reference TRBV7-9 and TRBJ2-3, is DTGVSQNPRHKITKRGQNVTFRCDPISEHNRLYWYRQTLGQGPEFLTYFQNEAQLEKSRLLSDRFSAERPKGSFSTLEIQRTEQGDSAMYLCASSLAPLTDTQYFGPGTRLTVL.

This chain links TRBV7-3 with TRBJ1-1; tentatively, D is TRBD1 (6 bases). CDR3 length equals 14 residues. Trimming shortened V by 6 bases and J by 4 bases, and 15 bases separated the two germline ends. CDR1 SGHTA and CDR2 FQGTGA come from the germline V gene. The CDR3 nucleotides are TGTGCCAGCAGTTTCTCAGGGGTGGGCACTGAAGCTTTCTTT. Residues: CASSFSGVGTEAFF.

This sequence joins TRBV4-1 and TRBJ2-7; D call uncertain. CDR1 MGHRA and CDR2 YSYEKL come from the germline V gene. The CDR3 extends over 13 amino acids. Trimming shortened V by 3 bases and J by 2 bases, and 8 bases separated the two germline ends. The CDR3 loop reads CASSHGTAYEQYF. The CDR3 DNA follows: TGCGCCAGCAGCCACGGCACAGCCTACGAGCAGTACTTC.

This chain links TRBV15 with TRBJ1-5; the D is unclear. Germline loops: CDR1 LNHNV, CDR2 YYDKDF (reference sequence). Trimming pared 0 bases from V and 7 bases from J, leaving 16 bases between. The CDR3 contains 16 residues. CDR3 amino acids: CATSRDGSQVNQPQHF. The CDR3 DNA follows: TGTGCCACCAGCAGAGATGGTAGCCAGGTCAACCAGCCCCAGCATTTT. Full variable domain (remainder filled in from reference TRBV15 and TRBJ1-5): DAMVIQNPRYQVTQFGKPVTLSCSQTLNHNVMYWYQQKSSQAPKLLFHYYDKDFNNEADTPDNFQSRRPNTSFCFLDIRSPGLGDTAMYLCATSRDGSQVNQPQHFGDGTRLSIL.

The chain joins TRBV19 to TRBJ2-6; D possibly corresponds to TRBD1 (6 bases). CDR1 is LNHDA and CDR2 is SQIVND in the germline V gene (reference sequence). The CDR3 runs to 22 residues. Trimming took off 4 bases at V and 1 base at J, with 29 bases between the two ends. Written as DNA, the CDR3 is TGTGCCAGTAGTACCTTAGGTAGGGTCTGGGACACGAGTTTTTCTGGGGCCAACGTCCTGACTTTC. Translated, it gives CASSTLGRVWDTSFSGANVLTF.

The chain carries TRBV19 and TRBJ2-7; D remains unclear. The length of the CDR3 is 13 residues. Germline values: CDR1 LNHDA, CDR2 SQIVND (reference sequence). V was pared by 6 bases and J by 6 bases, with 15 bases between. The CDR3: CASRPFSWGEQYF. Written as DNA, the CDR3 is TGTGCCAGTAGACCTTTCTCCTGGGGCGAGCAGTACTTC.

V and J are TRBV13 and TRBJ2-5; 10 bases map to TRBD2. The germline CDR1 and CDR2 sequences are PRHDT and FYEKMQ (reference sequence). This CDR3 contains 16 residues. The junction had 10 bases not matched to a gene; V was cut back by 4 bases and J by 5 bases. The CDR3 loop is CASSWGSGRDEETQYF. DNA of the CDR3: TGTGCCAGCAGCTGGGGCAGCGGGAGGGATGAGGAGACCCAGTACTTC.